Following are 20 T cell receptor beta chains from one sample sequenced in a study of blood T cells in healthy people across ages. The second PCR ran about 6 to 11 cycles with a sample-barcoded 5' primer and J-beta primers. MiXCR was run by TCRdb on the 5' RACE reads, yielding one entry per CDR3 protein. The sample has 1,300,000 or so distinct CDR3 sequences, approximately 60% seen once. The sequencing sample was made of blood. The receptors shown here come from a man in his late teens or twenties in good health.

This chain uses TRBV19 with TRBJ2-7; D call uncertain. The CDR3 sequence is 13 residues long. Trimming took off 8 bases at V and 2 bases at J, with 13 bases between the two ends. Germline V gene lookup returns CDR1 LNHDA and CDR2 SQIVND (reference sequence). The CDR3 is CASGPPVPYEQYF. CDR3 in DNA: TGTGCCAGTGGACCGCCGGTCCCCTACGAGCAGTACTTC.

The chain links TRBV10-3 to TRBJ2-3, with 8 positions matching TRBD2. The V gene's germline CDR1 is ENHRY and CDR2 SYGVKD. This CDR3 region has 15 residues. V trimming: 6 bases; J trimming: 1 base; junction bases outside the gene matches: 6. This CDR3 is CAIRPGGLGTDTQYF. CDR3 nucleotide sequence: TGTGCCATCAGGCCGGGGGGGCTCGGCACAGATACGCAGTATTTT.

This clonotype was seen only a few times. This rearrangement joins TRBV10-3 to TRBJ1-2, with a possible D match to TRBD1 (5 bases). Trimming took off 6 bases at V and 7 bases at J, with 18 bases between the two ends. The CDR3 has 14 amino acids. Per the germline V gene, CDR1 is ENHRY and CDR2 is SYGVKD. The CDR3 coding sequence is TGTGCCATCAGCATAACTCGGGACGGCGGTGGCTACACCTTC. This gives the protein CAISITRDGGGYTF.

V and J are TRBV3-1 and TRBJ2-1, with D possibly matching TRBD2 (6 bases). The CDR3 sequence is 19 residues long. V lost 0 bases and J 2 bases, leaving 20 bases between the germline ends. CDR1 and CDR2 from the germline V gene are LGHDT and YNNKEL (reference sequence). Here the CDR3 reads CASSQESQAGRIPYNEQFF. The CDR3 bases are TGTGCCAGCAGCCAAGAGTCACAGGCGGGGAGGATCCCCTACAATGAGCAGTTCTTC.

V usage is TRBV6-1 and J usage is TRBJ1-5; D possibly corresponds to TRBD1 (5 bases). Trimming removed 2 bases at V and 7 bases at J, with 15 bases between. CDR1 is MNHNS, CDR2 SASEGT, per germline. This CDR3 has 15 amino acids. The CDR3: CASSETVWGWQPQHF. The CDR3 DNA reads TGTGCCAGCAGTGAAACGGTCTGGGGGTGGCAGCCCCAGCATTTT.

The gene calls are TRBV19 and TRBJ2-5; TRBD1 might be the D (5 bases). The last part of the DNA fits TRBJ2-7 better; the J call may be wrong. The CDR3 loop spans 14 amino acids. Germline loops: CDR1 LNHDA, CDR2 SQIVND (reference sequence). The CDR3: CASSISQAMVEQYF. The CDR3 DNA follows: TGTGCCAGTAGTATATCACAGGCAATGGTCGAGCAGTACTTC.

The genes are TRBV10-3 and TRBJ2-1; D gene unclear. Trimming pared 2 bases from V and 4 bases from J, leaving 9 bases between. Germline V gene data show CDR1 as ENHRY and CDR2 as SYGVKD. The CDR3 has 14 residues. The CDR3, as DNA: TGTGCCATCAGTGAGCGGTCCGATTACAATGAGCAGTTCTTC. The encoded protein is CAISERSDYNEQFF.

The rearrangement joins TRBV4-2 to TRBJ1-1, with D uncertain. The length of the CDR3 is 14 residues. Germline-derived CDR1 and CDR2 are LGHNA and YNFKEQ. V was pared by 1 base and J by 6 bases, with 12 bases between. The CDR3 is CASSQVPQGAEAFF. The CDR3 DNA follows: TGTGCCAGCAGCCAAGTTCCCCAAGGCGCTGAAGCTTTCTTT.

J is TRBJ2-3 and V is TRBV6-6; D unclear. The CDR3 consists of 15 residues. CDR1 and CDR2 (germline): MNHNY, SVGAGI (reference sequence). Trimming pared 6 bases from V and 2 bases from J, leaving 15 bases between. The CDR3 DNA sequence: TGTGCCAGCAGCCTCCCTGTGGGAACCACAGATACGCAGTATTTT. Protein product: CASSLPVGTTDTQYF.

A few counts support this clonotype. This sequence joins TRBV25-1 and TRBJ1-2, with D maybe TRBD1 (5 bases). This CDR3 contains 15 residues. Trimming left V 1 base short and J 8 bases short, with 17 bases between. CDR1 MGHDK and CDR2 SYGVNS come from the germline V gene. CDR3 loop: CASSESTWGLQGYTF. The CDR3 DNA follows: TGTGCCAGCAGTGAATCTACGTGGGGGTTGCAAGGCTACACCTTC.

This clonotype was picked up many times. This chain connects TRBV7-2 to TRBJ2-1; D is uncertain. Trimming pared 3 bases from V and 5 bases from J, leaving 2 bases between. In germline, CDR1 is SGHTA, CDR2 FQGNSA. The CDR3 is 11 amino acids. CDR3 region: CASSFNNEQFF. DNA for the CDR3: TGTGCCAGCAGCTTTAACAATGAGCAGTTCTTC. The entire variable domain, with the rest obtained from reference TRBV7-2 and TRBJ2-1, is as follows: GAGVSQSPSNKVTEKGKDVELRCDPISGHTALYWYRQSLGQGLEFLIYFQGNSAPDKSGLPSDRFSAERTGGSVSTLTIQRTQQEDSAVYLCASSFNNEQFFGPGTRLTVL.

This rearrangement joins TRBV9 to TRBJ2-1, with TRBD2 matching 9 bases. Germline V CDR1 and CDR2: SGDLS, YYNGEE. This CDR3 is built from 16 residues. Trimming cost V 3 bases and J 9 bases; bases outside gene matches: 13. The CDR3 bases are TGTGCCAGCAGCGCGGGACTAGCCCCCTTAGGTGGTGAGCAGTTCTTC. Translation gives CASSAGLAPLGGEQFF. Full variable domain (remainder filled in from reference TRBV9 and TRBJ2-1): DSGVTQTPKHLITATGQRVTLRCSPRSGDLSVYWYQQSLDQGLQFLIQYYNGEERAKGNILERFSAQQFPDLHSELNLSSLELGDSALYFCASSAGLAPLGGEQFFGPGTRLTVL.

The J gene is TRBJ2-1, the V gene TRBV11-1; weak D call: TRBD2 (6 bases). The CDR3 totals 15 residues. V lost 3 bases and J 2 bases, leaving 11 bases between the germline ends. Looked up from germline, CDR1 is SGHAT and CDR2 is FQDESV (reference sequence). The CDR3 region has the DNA TGTGCCAGCAGCTTTTCCGGGAGTACCTACAATGAGCAGTTCTTC. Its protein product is CASSFSGSTYNEQFF.

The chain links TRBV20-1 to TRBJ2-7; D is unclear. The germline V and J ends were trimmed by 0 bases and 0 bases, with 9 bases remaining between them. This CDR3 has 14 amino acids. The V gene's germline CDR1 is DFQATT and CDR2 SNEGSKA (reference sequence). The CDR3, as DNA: TGCAGTGCTAGAGAGAGACGGAACTCCTACGAGCAGTACTTC. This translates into CSARERRNSYEQYF.

Here the CDR3 DNA reads TGCGCCAGCAGCTTGGAGTCCCTAGTCATCAATGAGCAGTTCTTC. This sequence encodes CASSLESLVINEQFF. The chain employs TRBV5-1 and TRBJ2-1; D gene ambiguous. Deletions cut 0 bases from V and 6 bases from J, with 13 bases between. CDR3 size: 15 residues. The germline CDR1 and CDR2 sequences are SGHRS and YFSETQ.

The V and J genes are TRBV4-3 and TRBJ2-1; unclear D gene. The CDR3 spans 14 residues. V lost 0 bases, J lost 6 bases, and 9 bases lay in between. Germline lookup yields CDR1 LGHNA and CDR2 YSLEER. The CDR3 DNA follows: TGCGCCAGCAGCCAAGACAGAAGGTCCAATGAGCAGTTCTTC. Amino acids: CASSQDRRSNEQFF.

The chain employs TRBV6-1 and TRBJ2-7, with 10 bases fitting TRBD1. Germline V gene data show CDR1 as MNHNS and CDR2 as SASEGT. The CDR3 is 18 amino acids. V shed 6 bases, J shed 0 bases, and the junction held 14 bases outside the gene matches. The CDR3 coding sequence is TGTGCCAGCAGCCAAACGGGACAGGGGAAACGGAGCTCCTACGAGCAGTACTTC. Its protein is CASSQTGQGKRSSYEQYF.

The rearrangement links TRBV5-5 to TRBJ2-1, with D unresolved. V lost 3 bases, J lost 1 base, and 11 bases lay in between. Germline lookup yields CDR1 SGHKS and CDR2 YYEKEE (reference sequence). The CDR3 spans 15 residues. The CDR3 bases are TGTGCCAGCAGCTCTCTGCCGGGTTCCTACAATGAGCAGTTCTTC. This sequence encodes CASSSLPGSYNEQFF. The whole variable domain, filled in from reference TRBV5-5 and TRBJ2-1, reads DAGVTQSPTHLIKTRGQQVTLRCSPISGHKSVSWYQQVLGQGPQFIFQYYEKEERGRGNFPDRFSARQFPNYSSELNVNALLLGDSALYLCASSSLPGSYNEQFFGPGTRLTVL.

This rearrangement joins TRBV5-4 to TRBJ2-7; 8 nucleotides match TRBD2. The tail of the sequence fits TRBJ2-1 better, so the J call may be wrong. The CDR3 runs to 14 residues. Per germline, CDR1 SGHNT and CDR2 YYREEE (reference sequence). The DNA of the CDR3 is TGTGCCAGCAGCTCCAAACTAGCGGCTAATGAGCAGTTCTTC. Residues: CASSSKLAANEQFF.

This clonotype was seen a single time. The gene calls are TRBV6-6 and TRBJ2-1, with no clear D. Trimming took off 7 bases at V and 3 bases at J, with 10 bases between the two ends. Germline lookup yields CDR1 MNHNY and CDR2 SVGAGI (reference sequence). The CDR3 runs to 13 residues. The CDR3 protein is CASIDRIYNEQFF. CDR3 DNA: TGTGCCAGCATCGACCGAATCTACAATGAGCAGTTCTTC.